Reported below is one T cell receptor beta chain. Produced via immunoSEQ multiplex PCR; TCRdb's table is partial and in-frame only. The data contain around 44,000 clones, about 86% of them singletons. This record belongs to a study of radiotherapy plus CTLA-4 blockade in lung cancer. The CDR3 length is 16 residues. The V gene's germline CDR1 is MDHEN and CDR2 SYDVKM. Trimming at V came to 6 bases and at J to 6 bases, leaving 12 bases not matched to a gene. The V and J genes are TRBV28 and TRBJ2-5, with 11 bases identical to TRBD2. The receptor's source is a human donor with non-small cell lung cancer that progressed on radiotherapy plus ipilimumab. Some clones in this sample may be carry-over from other donors' samples. The sample in question was peripheral blood, obtained from a patient treated with radiotherapy plus ipilimumab. CDR3 in amino acids: CASSPSSSGRVKTQYF. The CDR3 DNA reads TGTGCCAGCAGCCCCTCGAGTAGCGGGAGGGTAAAGACCCAGTACTTC.